This T cell receptor (beta chain) is drawn from a study of vaccination and CD4 T cells after COVID-19. About the research overall: Overlapping spike peptides served as the stimulus for the cells. These peptides came from SARS-CoV-2 and from the common cold coronaviruses HCoV-NL63, HCoV-OC43 and HCoV-229E.

Remarks on this clonotype: What it binds is unknown.

Sample treatment: approximately 9-day PBMC culture with coronavirus spike peptide pools or control peptides (ViraFEST assay). Cultured CD4+ T cell DNA underwent sequencing with the Oncomine TCR Beta short-read assay. After culture, CD4+ T cells served as the source for genomic DNA extraction. TCRdb used MiXCR to reprocess the PCR reads, holding one entry per CDR3 protein. The profile shows under 25,000 distinct CDR3 sequences, roughly 46% of them singletons. There are 14 residues in the CDR3. V was trimmed by 5 bases and J by 4 bases, leaving 14 bases between them. Germline CDR1 SGHVS, CDR2 FQNEAQ. Findings and caveats of the study: Researchers report that 304 of 307 vaccine-specific clones in convalescent patients proved spike mono-reactive.

The chain combines TRBV7-8 with TRBJ1-2; D is uncertain. The clonotype originates from a human donor who had recovered from COVID-19. This specimen was CD4+ T cells from blood, cultured in vitro, taken after SARS-CoV-2 vaccination. The CDR3 region is CASSTDNWSYGYTF. In nucleotides, the CDR3 is TGTGCCAGCAGCACCGACAATTGGAGCTATGGCTACACCTTC.